Presented here are 3 T cell receptor beta chains from one specimen sequenced in a study of cytomegalovirus exposure and HLA in healthy donors. PCR was performed using 60 Vbeta and 13 Jbeta primers. Method: immunoSEQ multiplex PCR; TCRdb's copy keeps in-frame clones and lacks some. This sample carries some 140,000 clones, about four fifths of them seen once, and the ten largest clones take 7.7%. Sequencing was done on a sample of PBMCs. The receptors originated from a man younger than 45 in good health and CMV-seropositive.

V usage is TRBV6-4 and J usage is TRBJ1-1; D perhaps matches TRBD1 (5 bases). Germline V gives CDR1 MRHNA, CDR2 SNTAGT. V was shortened by 6 bases and J by 0 bases, with 11 bases between the two germline ends. This CDR3 contains 14 residues. The CDR3 region is CASRNGHMNTEAFF. As DNA, the CDR3 is TGTGCCAGCAGAAACGGACATATGAACACTGAAGCTTTCTTT.

The V gene is TRBV28, the J gene TRBJ1-1, with 7 nucleotides matching TRBD1. The CDR3 contains 17 residues. Trimming removed 2 bases from V and 0 bases from J; junction bases left unmatched: 9. CDR1 is MDHEN and CDR2 is SYDVKM in the germline V gene. This CDR3 reads CASSLIPGQHMNTEAFF. The CDR3 nucleotides are TGTGCCAGCAGTTTAATCCCGGGACAGCACATGAACACTGAAGCTTTCTTT.

The CDR3 loop reads CASRWGDTEAFF. The CDR3 coding sequence is TGCGCCAGCCGGTGGGGGGACACTGAAGCTTTCTTT. The V gene is TRBV5-1, the J gene TRBJ1-1, with a tentative D call TRBD1 (5 bases). V lost 7 bases and J 3 bases, leaving 10 bases between the germline ends. The CDR3 totals 12 residues. The germline gives CDR1 SGHRS, CDR2 YFSETQ.